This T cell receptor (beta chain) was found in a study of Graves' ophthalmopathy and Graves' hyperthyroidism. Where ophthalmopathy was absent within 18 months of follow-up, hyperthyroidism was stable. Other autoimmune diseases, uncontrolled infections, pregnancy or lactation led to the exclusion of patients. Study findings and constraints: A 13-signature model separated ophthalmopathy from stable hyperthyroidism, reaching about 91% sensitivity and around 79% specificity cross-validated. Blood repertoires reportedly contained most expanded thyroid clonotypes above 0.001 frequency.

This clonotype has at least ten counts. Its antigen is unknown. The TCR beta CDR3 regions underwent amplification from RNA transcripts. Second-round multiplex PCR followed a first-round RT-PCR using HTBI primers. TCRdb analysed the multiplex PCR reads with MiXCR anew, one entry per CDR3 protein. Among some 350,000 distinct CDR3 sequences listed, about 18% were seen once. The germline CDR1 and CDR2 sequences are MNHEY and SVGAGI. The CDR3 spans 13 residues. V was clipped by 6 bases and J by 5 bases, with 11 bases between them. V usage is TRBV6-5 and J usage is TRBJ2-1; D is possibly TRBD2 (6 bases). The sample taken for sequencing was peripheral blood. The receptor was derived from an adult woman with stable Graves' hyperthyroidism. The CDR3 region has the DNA TGTGCCAGCAGCCGGGACTTGAACAATGAGCAGTTCTTC. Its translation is CASSRDLNNEQFF.